These 7 T cell receptor beta chains were sequenced from one sample in a study of human T cells and chemical hapten exposure. TCRdb called the RACE reads again in MiXCR, with one record for every CDR3 protein. The data contain roughly 120,000 distinct CDR3 sequences, about 13% of them singletons. Time point: pre-sensitization, week 0. Treatment described: therapeutic diphenylcyclopropenone sensitization with weekly scalp DPC. The input for sequencing was whole blood, taken in connection with sensitization to the hapten diphenylcyclopropenone (DPC). The source of these receptors is a woman between 18 and 29 years old with alopecia areata. Some clones in this sample may be carry-over from other donors' samples.

This clonotype was counted a few times. This chain connects TRBV20-1 to TRBJ2-3, with a weak D call TRBD1 (5 bases). The CDR3 is 13 amino acids. Per the germline V gene, CDR1 is DFQATT and CDR2 is SNEGSKA (reference sequence). Trimming shortened V by 1 base and J by 5 bases, and 10 bases separated the two germline ends. CDR3 protein: CSARVQGGDTQYF. The CDR3 DNA follows: TGCAGTGCTAGAGTGCAGGGTGGAGATACGCAGTATTTT.

This clonotype appeared many times. J is TRBJ1-4 and V is TRBV5-4, with TRBD1 identical over 7 bases. V was clipped by 0 bases and J by 7 bases; unmatched bases: 6. Germline V gene lookup returns CDR1 SGHNT and CDR2 YYREEE (reference sequence). CDR3 length equals 15 residues. The CDR3 nucleotides read TGTGCCAGCAGCTTGGAAACAGGGGCGGCTGAAAAACTGTTTTTT. Amino acids: CASSLETGAAEKLFF.

This clonotype was seen repeatedly, ten times or more. The J gene is TRBJ2-1, the V gene TRBV10-3, with D maybe TRBD2 (6 bases). The CDR3 sequence is 15 residues long. Germline loops: CDR1 ENHRY, CDR2 SYGVKD. V dropped 6 bases and J dropped 7 bases, with 19 bases sitting between them. CDR3 in DNA: TGTGCCATCAGAGGGGAGCTCCGACGGGGGAATGAGCAGTTCTTC. Its protein is CAIRGELRRGNEQFF.

This clonotype was detected only a few times. This rearrangement joins TRBV20-1 to TRBJ1-4; no definite D call. CDR1 is DFQATT and CDR2 is SNEGSKA in the germline V gene (reference sequence). V was pared by 0 bases and J by 0 bases, with 8 bases between. The CDR3 has 15 amino acids. The CDR3 region is CSARDNSPTNEKLFF. The DNA of the CDR3 is TGCAGTGCTAGAGATAACAGCCCAACTAATGAAAAACTGTTTTTT.

The V call is TRBV14, the J call TRBJ1-2, with D unclear. Germline lookup yields CDR1 SGHDN and CDR2 FVKESK. The CDR3 sequence is 15 residues long. The germline V and J ends were trimmed by 0 bases and 5 bases, with 13 bases remaining between them. The CDR3 region is CASSQDSGGDYGYTF. For the CDR3, the DNA is TGTGCCAGCAGCCAAGACAGCGGCGGCGATTATGGCTACACCTTC.

The CDR3, as DNA: TGTGCCAGCAGCGCCTGGGCGACGGTGGGAGATACGCAGTATTTT. This sequence encodes CASSAWATVGDTQYF. V and J are TRBV9 and TRBJ2-3, with D hard to call. Trimming took 3 bases from V and 5 from J, leaving 16 bases between them. Germline V gene sequence: CDR1 SGDLS, CDR2 YYNGEE. This CDR3 region has 15 residues.

Remarks on this clonotype: A much more abundant neighbour one base away suggests this may be a read error. J is TRBJ2-3 and V is TRBV4-3, with 7 positions matching TRBD1. The junction had 15 bases not matched to a gene; V was cut back by 3 bases and J by 3 bases. The CDR3 is made up of 18 amino acids. Germline CDR1 is LGHNA and CDR2 is YSLEER. CDR3 in amino acids: CASSHEPPTGKRTDTQYF. CDR3 nucleotide sequence: TGCGCCAGCAGCCATGAACCCCCGACAGGGAAAAGGACAGATACGCAGTATTTT.